Listed below are T cell receptor beta chains from one sample, sequenced in a study of PD-1 blockade in mismatch repair-deficient tumors. Assay used: immunoSEQ multiplex PCR; TCRdb lists only in-frame clones, some missing. Here the sample spans around 120,000 clones, 85% to 90% being singletons. The starting material was peripheral blood, obtained almost 74 weeks after starting pembrolizumab. These receptors were taken from an adult with mismatch repair-deficient cancer. Both conserved end residues are part of each CDR3. D genes are given only for firm matches. The size of a clone is reported for some rows only, either as once, few or many, or as a class for expanded clones.

j_call | clone_size | d_call | v_call | cdr3_aa | cdr3_nt
TRBJ2-1 | - | TRBD2 | TRBV2 | CASRPSGRAFHNEQFF | TGTGCCAGCAGACCCAGCGGGAGGGCCTTTCACAATGAGCAGTTCTTC
TRBJ2-3 | - | TRBD2 | TRBV2 | CASSEALALAATDTQYF | TGTGCCAGCAGTGAAGCGCTTGCGCTAGCGGCCACAGATACGCAGTATTTT
TRBJ1-4 | once | TRBD1 | TRBV6-6 | CASRKNRGGEKLFF | TGTGCCAGCAGGAAGAACAGGGGAGGGGAAAAACTGTTTTTT
TRBJ2-1 | - | TRBD2 | TRBV27 | CASSPGTSGRYNEQFF | TGTGCCAGCAGTCCCGGGACTAGCGGGAGGTACAATGAGCAGTTCTTC
TRBJ2-2 | - | - | TRBV4-1 | CASSQLYLETNTGELFF | TGCGCCAGCAGCCAACTCTACCTAGAGACCAACACCGGGGAGCTGTTTTTT
TRBJ2-7 | - | TRBD2 | TRBV14 | CASSQDLAGGHEQYF | TGTGCCAGCAGCCAAGATCTAGCGGGAGGTCACGAGCAGTACTTC
TRBJ1-1 | - | TRBD1 | TRBV25-1 | CASSGQGNTEAFF | TGTGCCAGCAGTGGACAGGGGAACACTGAAGCTTTCTTT
TRBJ2-7 | - | TRBD2 | TRBV6-5 | CASSPPGGGYEQYF | TGTGCCAGCAGTCCCCCGGGGGGGGGATACGAGCAGTACTTC
TRBJ2-3 | - | TRBD2 | TRBV19 | CASSPSTSGLTDTQYF | TGTGCCAGTAGCCCATCGACTAGCGGACTCACAGATACGCAGTATTTT
TRBJ2-3 | - | TRBD2 | TRBV29-1 | CSVELAGDTTDTQYF | TGCAGCGTTGAGTTAGCGGGAGACACCACAGATACGCAGTATTTT
TRBJ2-3 | - | - | TRBV5-1 | CASSPILTTTDTQYF | TGCGCCAGCAGCCCGATCCTGACAACCACAGATACGCAGTATTTT
TRBJ2-5 | - | - | TRBV7-9 | CASRFDTQETQYF | TGTGCCAGCAGATTTGACACCCAAGAGACCCAGTACTTC
TRBJ2-1 | - | TRBD2 | TRBV7-7 | CASSLAFGTSGPSSYNEQFF | TGTGCTAGCAGCTTAGCGTTTGGGACTAGCGGACCGAGCTCCTACAATGAGCAGTTCTTC
TRBJ1-2 | - | TRBD1 | TRBV4-3 | CASSQLGQGGDGYTF | TGCGCCAGCAGCCAATTGGGACAGGGGGGTGACGGCTACACCTTC
TRBJ1-1 | - | - | TRBV28 | CASSLPPRRTEAFF | TGTGCCAGCAGTTTACCCCCCAGGCGGACTGAAGCTTTCTTT
TRBJ2-7 | once | - | TRBV9 | CASGGGYEQYF | TGTGCCAGTGGAGGGGGCTACGAGCAGTACTTC
TRBJ2-7 | - | - | TRBV13 | CASSPGVSWEQYF | TGTGCCAGCAGCCCCGGAGTTTCTTGGGAGCAGTACTTC
TRBJ2-1 | - | TRBD2 | TRBV6-5 | CASSYLSGNNEQFF | TGTGCCAGCAGTTACTTGAGCGGGAACAATGAGCAGTTCTTC
TRBJ2-7 | - | TRBD1 | TRBV10-1 | CASGDREGEQYF | TGCGCCAGCGGGGACAGGGAAGGCGAGCAGTACTTC
TRBJ1-1 | once | - | TRBV11-2 | CASSLFQGYTEAFF | TGTGCCAGCAGCTTATTTCAGGGCTACACTGAAGCTTTCTTT
TRBJ2-7 | - | TRBD1 | TRBV7-6 | CASSTGQGPHYEQYF | TGTGCCAGCAGCACGGGACAGGGGCCCCACTACGAGCAGTACTTC
TRBJ2-5 | - | TRBD2 | TRBV7-9 | CASSANTGGSEETQYF | TGTGCCAGCAGCGCAAATACGGGGGGATCGGAAGAGACCCAGTACTTC
TRBJ1-2 | - | TRBD1 | TRBV4-3 | CASSQAPSGQTNYGYTF | TGCGCCAGCAGCCAAGCGCCTTCGGGACAGACGAACTATGGCTACACCTTC
TRBJ2-3 | - | - | TRBV29-1 | CSVTGWDTQYF | TGCAGCGTCACAGGGTGGGATACGCAGTATTTT